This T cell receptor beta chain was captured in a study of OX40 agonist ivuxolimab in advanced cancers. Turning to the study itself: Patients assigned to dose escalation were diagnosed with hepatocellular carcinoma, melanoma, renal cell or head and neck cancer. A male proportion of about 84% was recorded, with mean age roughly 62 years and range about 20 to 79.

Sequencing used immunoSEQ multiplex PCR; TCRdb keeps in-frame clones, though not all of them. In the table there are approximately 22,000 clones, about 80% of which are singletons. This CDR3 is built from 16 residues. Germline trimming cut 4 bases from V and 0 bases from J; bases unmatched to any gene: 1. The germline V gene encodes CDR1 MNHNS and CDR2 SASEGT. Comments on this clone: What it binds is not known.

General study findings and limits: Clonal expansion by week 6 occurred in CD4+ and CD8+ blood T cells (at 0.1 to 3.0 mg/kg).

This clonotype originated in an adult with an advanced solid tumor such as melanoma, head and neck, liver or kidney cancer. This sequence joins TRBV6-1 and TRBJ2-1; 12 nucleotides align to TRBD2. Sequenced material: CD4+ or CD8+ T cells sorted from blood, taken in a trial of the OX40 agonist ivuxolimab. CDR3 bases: TGTGCCAGCAGTGTGACTAGCGGGAGCTCCTACAATGAGCAGTTCTTC. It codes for CASSVTSGSSYNEQFF.